The 11 T cell receptor beta chains below all came from one sample that was sequenced in a study of cytomegalovirus exposure and HLA in healthy donors. Generated by immunoSEQ multiplex PCR, the TCRdb table keeps only in-frame clones and is missing some. The sample carries hundreds of thousands of clones, around 90% recorded once. The sequenced sample consisted of PBMCs. These receptor sequences come from a woman aged 25 to 39 in good health and CMV-seronegative.

V and J are TRBV18 and TRBJ2-5; D possibly matches TRBD1 or TRBD2 (5 bases each). CDR1 and CDR2 (germline): KGHSH, LQKENI. V dropped 3 bases and J dropped 5 bases, with 13 bases sitting between them. The CDR3 covers 14 residues. The CDR3 region is CASSPTRGGETQYF. The CDR3 DNA follows: TGTGCCAGCTCACCTACTAGGGGTGGTGAGACCCAGTACTTC.

This clone was found a few times. This chain connects TRBV11-2 to TRBJ2-7; D is uncertain. The CDR3 is 15 residues long. The V gene's germline CDR1 is SGHAT and CDR2 FQNNGV. The V and J ends lost 1 base and 1 base respectively, with 11 bases between them. The CDR3: CASSLGSQASYEQYF. DNA of the CDR3: TGTGCCAGCAGCTTAGGAAGTCAGGCGTCCTACGAGCAGTACTTC.

The gene calls are TRBV27 and TRBJ2-7, with TRBD2 matching over 9 bases. The V gene end was trimmed by 4 bases and the J gene end by 2 bases; junction bases not matched to a gene: 3. The CDR3 has 14 residues. CDR1 is MNHEY, CDR2 SMNVEV, per germline (reference sequence). The DNA of the CDR3 is TGTGCCAGCAGTTCTTTAGCGGGAGCCTACGAGCAGTACTTC. It codes for CASSSLAGAYEQYF.

About this clone itself: The same CDR3 also results from other DNA sequences found in this sample. The rearrangement uses TRBV9 and TRBJ2-7; 7 bases are shared with TRBD2. This CDR3 spans 14 amino acids. The junction had 4 bases not matched to a gene; V was cut back by 2 bases and J by 2 bases. Germline-derived CDR1 and CDR2 are SGDLS and YYNGEE. CDR3 nucleotide sequence: TGTGCCAGCAGCGTGGCGGGGGATACCTACGAGCAGTACTTC. Residues: CASSVAGDTYEQYF.

This clone was counted between two and nine times. The chain recombines TRBV28 with TRBJ1-5, with D perhaps matching TRBD1 (5 bases). CDR3 length: 14 residues. Trimming left V 5 bases short and J 5 bases short, with 13 bases between. Germline V gives CDR1 MDHEN, CDR2 SYDVKM. The CDR3 loop reads CASSPGTDHQPQHF. The CDR3 coding sequence is TGTGCCAGCAGTCCCGGGACCGATCATCAGCCCCAGCATTTT.

The J gene is TRBJ1-1, the V gene TRBV29-1; weak D call: TRBD1 (5 bases). Germline CDR1 and CDR2: SQVTM and ANQGSEA. V shed 1 base and J shed 7 bases, with 13 bases lying between them. The CDR3 runs to 13 residues. CDR3 in DNA: TGCAGCGTTGAAGGGGGGAGAGGGGTTGAAGCTTTCTTT. Its protein is CSVEGGRGVEAFF.

The V and J genes are TRBV6-1 and TRBJ2-7; 11 positions match TRBD2. The germline CDR1 and CDR2 sequences are MNHNS and SASEGT. After removal of 1 base from V and 3 bases from J, the junction contained 5 bases not matched to a gene. The CDR3 totals 16 residues. CDR3 sequence (DNA): TGTGCCAGCAGTGAAGAACTAGCGGGAGCCCACTACGAGCAGTACTTC. Protein: CASSEELAGAHYEQYF.

The chain uses TRBV9 and TRBJ2-7; TRBD1 might be the D (6 bases). The CDR3 sequence is 15 residues long. The V gene's germline CDR1 is SGDLS and CDR2 YYNGEE. Trimming shortened V by 0 bases and J by 6 bases, and 16 bases separated the two germline ends. The CDR3 spells CASSVGPLPRGEQYF. As DNA, the CDR3 is TGTGCCAGCAGCGTAGGTCCACTCCCCAGGGGCGAGCAGTACTTC. Drawing the rest from reference TRBV9 and TRBJ2-7, the complete variable domain is DSGVTQTPKHLITATGQRVTLRCSPRSGDLSVYWYQQSLDQGLQFLIQYYNGEERAKGNILERFSAQQFPDLHSELNLSSLELGDSALYFCASSVGPLPRGEQYFGPGTRLTVT.

J is TRBJ2-1 and V is TRBV6-6; D gene uncertain. Trimming stripped 5 bases from V and 10 bases from J, with 12 bases between. Germline V lookup: CDR1 MNHNY, CDR2 SVGAGI (reference sequence). The CDR3 consists of 12 residues. Here the CDR3 DNA reads TGTGCCAGCAGTCTTACGAACAGAGAGCAGTTCTTC. It codes for CASSLTNREQFF.

CDR3 nucleotides: TGTGCCAGCAGCGGCTCGGGACAGGGGTTAGGCTACACCTTC. Translation gives CASSGSGQGLGYTF. This rearrangement joins TRBV7-9 to TRBJ1-2, with TRBD1 matching over 10 bases. V lost 5 bases and J lost 8; bases outside the gene matches: 8. The germline gives CDR1 SEHNR, CDR2 FQNEAQ (reference sequence). The CDR3 extends over 14 amino acids.

The genes are TRBV4-1 and TRBJ2-5, with D perhaps matching TRBD2 (7 bases). The CDR3 extends over 17 amino acids. Trimming left V 1 base short and J 5 bases short, with 20 bases between. Germline CDR1 and CDR2: MGHRA and YSYEKL. The CDR3 is CASSQADWGGVGETQYF. Written as DNA, the CDR3 is TGCGCCAGCAGCCAAGCGGACTGGGGGGGCGTAGGGGAGACCCAGTACTTC.